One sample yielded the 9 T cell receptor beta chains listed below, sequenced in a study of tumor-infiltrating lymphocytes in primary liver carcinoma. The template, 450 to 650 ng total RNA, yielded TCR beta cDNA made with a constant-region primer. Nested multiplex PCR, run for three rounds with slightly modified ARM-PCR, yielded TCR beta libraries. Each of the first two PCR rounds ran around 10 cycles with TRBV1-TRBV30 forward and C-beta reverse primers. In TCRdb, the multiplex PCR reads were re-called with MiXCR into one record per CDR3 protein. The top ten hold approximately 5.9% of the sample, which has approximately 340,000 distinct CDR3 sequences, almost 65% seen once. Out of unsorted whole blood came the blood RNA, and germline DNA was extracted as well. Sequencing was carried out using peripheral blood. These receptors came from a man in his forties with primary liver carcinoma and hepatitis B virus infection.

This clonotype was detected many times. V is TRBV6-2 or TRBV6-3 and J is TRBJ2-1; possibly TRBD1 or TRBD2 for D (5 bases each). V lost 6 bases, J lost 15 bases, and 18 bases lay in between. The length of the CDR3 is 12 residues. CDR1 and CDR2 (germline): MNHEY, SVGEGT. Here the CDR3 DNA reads TGTGCCAGCAGCCATTCGCGAGGGACGGTGTTCTTC. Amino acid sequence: CASSHSRGTVFF.

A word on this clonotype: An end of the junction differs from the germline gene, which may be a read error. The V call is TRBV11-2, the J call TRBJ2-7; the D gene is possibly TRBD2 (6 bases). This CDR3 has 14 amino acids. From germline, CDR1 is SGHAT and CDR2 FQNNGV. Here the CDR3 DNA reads TGTGCCAGCATCTTAGGTGGGAGGAAGGACGAGCAGTACTTC. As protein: CASILGGRKDEQYF.

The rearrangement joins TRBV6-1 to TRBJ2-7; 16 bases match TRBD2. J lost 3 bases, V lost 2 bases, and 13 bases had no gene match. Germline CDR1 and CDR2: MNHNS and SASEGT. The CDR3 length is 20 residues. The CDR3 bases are TGTGCCAGCAGTGAAATAGGGACTAGCGGGAGGGTCGGCGCAGTCTACGAGCAGTACTTC. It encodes CASSEIGTSGRVGAVYEQYF.

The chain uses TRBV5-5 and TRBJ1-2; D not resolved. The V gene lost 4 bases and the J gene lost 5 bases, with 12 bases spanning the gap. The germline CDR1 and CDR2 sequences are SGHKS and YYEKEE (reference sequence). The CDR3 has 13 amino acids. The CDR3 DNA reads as TGTGCCAGCAGCCCCGACATCAGGTATGGCTACACCTTC. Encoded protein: CASSPDIRYGYTF.

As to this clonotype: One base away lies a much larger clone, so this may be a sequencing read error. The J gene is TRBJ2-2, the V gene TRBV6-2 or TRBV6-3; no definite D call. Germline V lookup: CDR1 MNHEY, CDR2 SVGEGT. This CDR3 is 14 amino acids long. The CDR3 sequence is CGSSSQVPSGELFF. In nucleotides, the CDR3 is TGTGGCAGCAGTTCTCAGGTTCCGTCCGGGGAGCTGTTTTTT.

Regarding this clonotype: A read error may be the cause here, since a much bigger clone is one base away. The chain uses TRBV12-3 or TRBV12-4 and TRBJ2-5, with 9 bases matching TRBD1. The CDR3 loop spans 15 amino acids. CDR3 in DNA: TGTGTCAGCAGTTTAGGACAGGGGATTCAAGAGACCCAGTACTTC. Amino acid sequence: CVSSLGQGIQETQYF.

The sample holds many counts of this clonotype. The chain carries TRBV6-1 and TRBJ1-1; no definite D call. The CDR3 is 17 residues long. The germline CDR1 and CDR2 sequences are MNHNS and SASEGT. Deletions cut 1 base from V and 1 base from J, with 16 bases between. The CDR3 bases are TGTGCCAGCAGTGAAGGAGTAGGGAGGGCTGGGAACACTGAAGCTTTCTTT. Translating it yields CASSEGVGRAGNTEAFF.

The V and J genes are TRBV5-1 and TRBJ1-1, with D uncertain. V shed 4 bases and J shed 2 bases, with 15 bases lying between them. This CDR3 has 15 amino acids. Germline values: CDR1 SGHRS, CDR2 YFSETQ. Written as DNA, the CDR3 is TGCGCCAGCAGCCCATCTGGGGTGGGAAACACTGAAGCTTTCTTT. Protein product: CASSPSGVGNTEAFF.

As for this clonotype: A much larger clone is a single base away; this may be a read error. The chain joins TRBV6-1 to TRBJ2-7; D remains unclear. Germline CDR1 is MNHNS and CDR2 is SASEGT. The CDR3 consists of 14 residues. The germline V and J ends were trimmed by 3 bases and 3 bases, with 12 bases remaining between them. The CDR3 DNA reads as TGTGCCAGCAGTGATCTCGCCACCCACTACGAGCAGTACTTC. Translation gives CASSDLATHYEQYF.